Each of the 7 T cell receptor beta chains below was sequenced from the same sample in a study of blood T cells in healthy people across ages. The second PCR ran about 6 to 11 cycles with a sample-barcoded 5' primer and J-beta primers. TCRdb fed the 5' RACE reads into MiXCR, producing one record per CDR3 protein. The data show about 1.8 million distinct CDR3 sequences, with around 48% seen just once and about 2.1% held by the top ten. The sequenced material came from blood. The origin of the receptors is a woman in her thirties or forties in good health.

This chain's CDR3 is CASSEDTSGGVTDTQYF. The CDR3 coding sequence is TGTGCCAGCAGTGAAGATACCTCAGGGGGAGTCACAGATACGCAGTATTTT. The chain couples TRBV6-1 to TRBJ2-3; 7 bases match TRBD1. Per the germline V gene, CDR1 is MNHNS and CDR2 is SASEGT. The V segment lost 1 base and the J segment 2 bases; nucleotides outside the gene matches: 9. The CDR3 loop spans 17 amino acids.

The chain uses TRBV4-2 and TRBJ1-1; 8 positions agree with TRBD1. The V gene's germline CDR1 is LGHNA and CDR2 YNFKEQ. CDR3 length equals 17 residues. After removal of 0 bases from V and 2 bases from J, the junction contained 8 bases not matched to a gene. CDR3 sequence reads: CASSQEYGTGGNTEAFF. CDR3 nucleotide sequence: TGTGCCAGCAGCCAAGAATACGGGACAGGAGGAAACACTGAAGCTTTCTTT.

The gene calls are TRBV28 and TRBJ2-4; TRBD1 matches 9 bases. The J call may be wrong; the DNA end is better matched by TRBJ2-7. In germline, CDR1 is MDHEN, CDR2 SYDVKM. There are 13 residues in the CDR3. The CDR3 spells CASSRTGGLEQYF. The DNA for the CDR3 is TGTGCCAGCAGTCGAACAGGGGGCCTCGAGCAGTACTTC.

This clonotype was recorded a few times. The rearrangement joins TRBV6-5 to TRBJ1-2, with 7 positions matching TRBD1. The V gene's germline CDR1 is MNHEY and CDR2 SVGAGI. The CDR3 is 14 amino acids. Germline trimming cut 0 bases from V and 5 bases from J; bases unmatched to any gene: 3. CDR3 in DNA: TGTGCCAGCAGTTACTCGGGCAGGGGGTATGGCTACACCTTC. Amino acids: CASSYSGRGYGYTF.

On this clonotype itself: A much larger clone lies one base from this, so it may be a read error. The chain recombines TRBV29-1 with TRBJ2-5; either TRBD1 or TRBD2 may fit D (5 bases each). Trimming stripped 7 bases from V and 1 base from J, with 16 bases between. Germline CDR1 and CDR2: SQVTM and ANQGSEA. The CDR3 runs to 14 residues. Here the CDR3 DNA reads TGCAGCGCCTCCGGAGGCAGGGCCCAAGAGACCCAGTACTTC. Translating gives CSASGGRAQETQYF.

The CDR3 reads CASISGPRAPGTQYF. The CDR3 DNA reads TGCGCCAGCATTTCGGGACCCCGGGCCCCAGGGACCCAGTACTTC. This sequence joins TRBV5-1 and TRBJ2-7; the D gene could be TRBD1 or TRBD2 (5 bases each). Near its end, the DNA agrees better with TRBJ2-5, so the J call may be wrong. This CDR3 contains 15 residues. From germline, CDR1 is SGHRS and CDR2 YFSETQ.

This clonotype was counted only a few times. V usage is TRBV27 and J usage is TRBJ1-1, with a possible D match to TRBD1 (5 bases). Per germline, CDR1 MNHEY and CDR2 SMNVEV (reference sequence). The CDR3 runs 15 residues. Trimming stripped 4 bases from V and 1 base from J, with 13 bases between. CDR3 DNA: TGTGCCAGCAGTTATGTCGACAGACCGAACACTGAAGCTTTCTTT. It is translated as CASSYVDRPNTEAFF.